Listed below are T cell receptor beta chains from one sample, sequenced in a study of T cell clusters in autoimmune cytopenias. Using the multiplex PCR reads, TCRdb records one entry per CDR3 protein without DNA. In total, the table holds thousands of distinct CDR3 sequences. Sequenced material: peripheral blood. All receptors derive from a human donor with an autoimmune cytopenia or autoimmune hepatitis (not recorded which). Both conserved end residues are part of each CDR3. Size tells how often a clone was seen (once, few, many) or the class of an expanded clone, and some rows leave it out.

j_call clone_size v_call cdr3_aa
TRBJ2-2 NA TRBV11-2 CASSPTRQTPPGELFF
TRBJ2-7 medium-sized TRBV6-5 CASSPGQTSYEQYF
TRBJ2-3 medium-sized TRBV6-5 CASRRGHVSDTQYF
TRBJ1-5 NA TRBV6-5 CASRQGRQPQHF
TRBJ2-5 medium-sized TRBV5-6 CASSLGRGGETQYF
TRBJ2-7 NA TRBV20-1 CSVADRQSYEQYF
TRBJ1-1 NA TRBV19 CASSIPWTANTEAFF
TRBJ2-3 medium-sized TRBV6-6 CASSWTSGRAADTQYF
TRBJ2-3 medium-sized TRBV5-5 CASSLGSDRDTQYF
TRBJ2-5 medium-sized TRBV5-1 CASSGTGVGETQYF
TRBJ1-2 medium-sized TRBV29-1 CSVEDPVYGYTF
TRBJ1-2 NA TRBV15 CATSTGPGDGYTF
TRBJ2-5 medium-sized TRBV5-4 CASSSLTETQYF
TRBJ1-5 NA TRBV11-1 CASTATGGNQPQHF